The present TCR beta chain was sequenced within a study of cytomegalovirus exposure and HLA in healthy donors. Study context: Falling in the Caucasian-associated ancestry cluster were roughly 86% of a few hundred genotyped donors. Study-wide findings and caveats: DRB1 had the most TCR associations and HLA-C the fewest, a later analysis found, with rates varying by HLA locus.

The PCR had 60 Vbeta and 13 Jbeta primers. The assay was immunoSEQ multiplex PCR, and TCRdb's table has in-frame clones only and misses some. This table holds 200,000 to 250,000 clones, approximately 87% found once. With regard to this clone: Its specificity is not known.

The CDR3 spans 12 residues. V was pared by 4 bases and J by 5 bases, with 0 bases of the junction left unmatched. CDR1 and CDR2 from the germline V gene are SGHRS and YFSETQ. The TCR comes from a human donor in good health. The V and J genes are TRBV5-1 and TRBJ2-4; 7 nucleotides align to TRBD2. Sequenced input: PBMCs. The chain's CDR3 is CASSRGENIQYF. The CDR3 coding sequence is TGCGCCAGCAGCCGGGGGGAAAACATTCAGTACTTC.